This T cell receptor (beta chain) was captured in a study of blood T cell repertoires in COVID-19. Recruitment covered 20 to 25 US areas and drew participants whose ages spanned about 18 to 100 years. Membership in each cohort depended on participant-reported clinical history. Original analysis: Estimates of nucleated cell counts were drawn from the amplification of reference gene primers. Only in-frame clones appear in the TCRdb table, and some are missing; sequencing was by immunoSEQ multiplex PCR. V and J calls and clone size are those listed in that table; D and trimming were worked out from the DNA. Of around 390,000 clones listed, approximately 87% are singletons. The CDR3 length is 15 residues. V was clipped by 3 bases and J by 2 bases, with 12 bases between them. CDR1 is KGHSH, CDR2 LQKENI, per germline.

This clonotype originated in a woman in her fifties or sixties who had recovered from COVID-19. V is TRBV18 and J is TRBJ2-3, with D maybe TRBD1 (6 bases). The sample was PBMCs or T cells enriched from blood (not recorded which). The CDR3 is CASSPSGTNTDTQYF. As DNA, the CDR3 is TGTGCCAGCTCACCCTCCGGGACAAACACAGATACGCAGTATTTT.